Shown below are 16 T cell receptor beta chains from a single sample sequenced in a study of fetal regulatory T cell absence and autoimmunity. Clones were sequenced by immunoSEQ multiplex PCR, and TCRdb holds only the in-frame ones, with some missing. The profile shows 95,000 to 100,000 clones, more than 70% of them singletons. Sequencing was carried out using pancreas tissue. The receptors originated from a male donor with IPEX syndrome.

The V and J genes are TRBV6-5 and TRBJ1-1; D perhaps matches TRBD1 (5 bases). In germline, CDR1 is MNHEY, CDR2 SVGAGI. The CDR3 extends over 15 amino acids. V was shortened by 2 bases and J by 3 bases, with 13 bases between the two germline ends. CDR3 sequence (DNA): TGTGCCAGCAGTTACGACAGATTAGGGGACACTGAAGCTTTCTTT. Translated, it gives CASSYDRLGDTEAFF.

The V call is TRBV11-2, the J call TRBJ2-7; maybe TRBD2 (5 bases). Between the trimmed V and J ends, which lost 4 bases and 1 base, there was a span of 11 bases. The length of the CDR3 is 14 residues. CDR1 is SGHAT and CDR2 is FQNNGV in the germline V gene. The CDR3 here is CASSSWTLSYEQYF. The CDR3 DNA reads as TGTGCCAGCAGCTCCTGGACTCTTTCCTACGAGCAGTACTTC.

This clone appeared a few times. The chain uses TRBV5-6 and TRBJ1-2; tentative D call: TRBD1 (5 bases). V gave up 5 bases and J gave up 7 bases, with 9 bases separating them. Germline CDR1 SGHDT, CDR2 YYEEEE. The CDR3 runs to 11 residues. DNA of the CDR3: TGTGCCAGCAGGCCAGGGTGTGGCTACACCTTC. It is translated as CASRPGCGYTF.

The V and J genes are TRBV29-1 and TRBJ2-1, with 10 bases lining up with TRBD2. Germline V gene lookup returns CDR1 SQVTM and CDR2 ANQGSEA. The CDR3 is 14 residues long. J lost 5 bases, V lost 7 bases, and 8 bases had no gene match. CDR3 in amino acids: CSASGTSVDNEQFF. The CDR3 DNA is TGCAGCGCCTCCGGGACTAGCGTTGACAATGAGCAGTTCTTC.

The chain carries TRBV7-8 and TRBJ1-2; possibly TRBD1 for D (5 bases). Trimming left V 2 bases short and J 4 bases short, with 8 bases between. The CDR3 consists of 13 residues. Germline V gene sequence: CDR1 SGHVS, CDR2 FQNEAQ. CDR3 sequence: CASSLKGLYGYTF. CDR3 DNA: TGTGCCAGCAGCTTAAAGGGGCTCTATGGCTACACCTTC.

The V and J genes are TRBV27 and TRBJ1-2; weak D call: TRBD1 (5 bases). The CDR3 is made up of 13 amino acids. Germline V lookup: CDR1 MNHEY, CDR2 SMNVEV (reference sequence). V lost 6 bases, J lost 3 bases, and 11 bases lay in between. The CDR3 DNA reads TGTGCCAGCAGGGAGGGACGGTACTATGGCTACACCTTC. This gives the protein CASREGRYYGYTF.

The V gene is TRBV10-2, the J gene TRBJ1-2, with TRBD1 matching 7 bases. The length of the CDR3 is 15 residues. V lost 1 base and J lost 3; bases outside the gene matches: 5. Germline V lookup: CDR1 WSHSY, CDR2 SAAADI. The CDR3 DNA reads as TGCGCCAGCAGTGAGTGGGGACAGCGCGACTATGGCTACACCTTC. Translated, it gives CASSEWGQRDYGYTF.

The V call is TRBV9, the J call TRBJ2-7, with a possible D match to TRBD2 (7 bases). This CDR3 region has 13 residues. The germline V gene encodes CDR1 SGDLS and CDR2 YYNGEE. With 6 bases removed from V and 3 bases from J, the gap between germline ends came to 13 bases. The DNA for the CDR3 is TGTGCCAGCACCGGGGGCGGGGGCTACGAGCAGTACTTC. It specifies CASTGGGGYEQYF.

V is TRBV20-1 and J is TRBJ1-2, with D tentatively TRBD1 (5 bases). Trimming pared 5 bases from V and 8 bases from J, leaving 12 bases between. Germline CDR1 and CDR2: DFQATT and SNEGSKA (reference sequence). The CDR3 is 11 residues long. The CDR3 loop is CSAPREGGYTF. CDR3 bases: TGCAGTGCTCCCAGGGAGGGGGGCTACACCTTC.

The rearrangement links TRBV7-9 to TRBJ2-3; the D gene is possibly TRBD2 (9 bases). The CDR3 is 19 residues long. Germline CDR1 SEHNR, CDR2 FQNEAQ (reference sequence). V lost 5 bases, J lost 4 bases, and 28 bases lay in between. The CDR3 sequence is CASSLYRGGLAPDSDTQYF. The CDR3 coding sequence is TGTGCCAGCAGCCTGTACAGGGGGGGACTAGCCCCGGATTCAGATACGCAGTATTTT.

This rearrangement joins TRBV5-3 to TRBJ2-1; 7 bases are shared with TRBD1. TRBV5-3 is assigned to the ORF class and has an uncertain function. The CDR3 totals 15 residues. Trimming took 4 bases from V and 0 from J; bases not matched to a gene: 4. This CDR3 is CARSRRGSSYNEQFF. The CDR3 DNA follows: TGTGCCAGAAGCCGCAGGGGGAGCTCCTACAATGAGCAGTTCTTC.

This clone was counted a few times. The V call is TRBV7-9, the J call TRBJ2-2; 9 bases line up with TRBD2. Germline assignment: CDR1 SEHNR and CDR2 FQNEAQ (reference sequence). This CDR3 has 16 residues. V gave up 6 bases and J gave up 3 bases; unmatched junction bases: 8. Here the CDR3 DNA reads TGTGCCAGCAGTATATCTAGCGGGATGGACACCGGGGAGCTGTTTTTT. It codes for CASSISSGMDTGELFF. Full variable domain (outside the CDR3, taken from reference TRBV7-9 and TRBJ2-2): DTGVSQNPRHKITKRGQNVTFRCDPISEHNRLYWYRQTLGQGPEFLTYFQNEAQLEKSRLLSDRFSAERPKGSFSTLEIQRTEQGDSAMYLCASSISSGMDTGELFFGEGSRLTVL.

This chain links TRBV27 with TRBJ1-2; D gene ambiguous. Germline V lookup: CDR1 MNHEY, CDR2 SMNVEV (reference sequence). CDR3 size: 15 residues. With 2 bases removed from V and 4 bases from J, the gap between germline ends came to 14 bases. The CDR3, as DNA: TGTGCCAGCAGTTTACAGCCGACGGAGCCCTATGGCTACACCTTC. Protein product: CASSLQPTEPYGYTF.

For this clone: A junction boundary mismatches the germline segment, possibly from a read error. The V and J genes are TRBV2 and TRBJ1-1; D unresolved. Germline lookup yields CDR1 SNHLY and CDR2 FYNNEI. The CDR3 is made up of 16 amino acids. The CDR3 spells CASSEGPSGMKTEAFF. CDR3 coding DNA: TGTGCCAGCAGTGAAGGTCCATCGGGGATGAAAACTGAAGCTTTCTTT.

This clone was seen once. CDR3 DNA sequence: TGCGCCAGCAGTGAGTCTGGACTAGCGGCAAGCACAGATACGCAGTATTTT. Protein: CASSESGLAASTDTQYF. This rearrangement joins TRBV10-1 to TRBJ2-3; the match to TRBD2 covers 10 bases. The germline CDR1 and CDR2 sequences are WNHNN and SYGVQD (reference sequence). V lost 0 bases, J lost 0 bases, and 3 bases stayed unmatched. The CDR3 covers 17 residues.

The chain employs TRBV7-2 and TRBJ2-3, with D possibly being TRBD2 (6 bases). Trimming shortened V by 3 bases and J by 1 base, and 11 bases separated the two germline ends. CDR1 is SGHTA and CDR2 is FQGNSA in the germline V gene. The CDR3 contains 15 residues. The CDR3 DNA sequence: TGTGCCAGCAGCTTTCTAGCGAGACGCACAGATACGCAGTATTTT. It encodes CASSFLARRTDTQYF. Variable domain in full (rest from reference TRBV7-2 and TRBJ2-3): GAGVSQSPSNKVTEKGKDVELRCDPISGHTALYWYRQSLGQGLEFLIYFQGNSAPDKSGLPSDRFSAERTGGSVSTLTIQRTQQEDSAVYLCASSFLARRTDTQYFGPGTRLTVL.